This T cell receptor (beta chain) was sequenced in a study of blood T cell repertoires in COVID-19. Study in general: Specimens from acute and convalescent COVID-19 originated in the United States, Italy and Spain. PBMCs, B-cell-depleted T cells, or T cells provided the cDNA or gDNA that made up the material.

Authors' processing steps: Nucleated cell number was recorded as an estimate derived from reference gene primer amplification. Measured with immunoSEQ multiplex PCR; TCRdb has only the in-frame clones, and not every one. V, J and clone size reflect that table, while D and trimming were determined from the DNA. The repertoire holds tens of thousands of clones, with about 88% as singletons. This CDR3 spans 18 amino acids. The TCR was taken from a human donor in a cohort sampled during active COVID-19. Sequencing used peripheral blood. The chain carries TRBV21-1 and TRBJ2-5; the DNA was not used to check the table's D call, TRBD2. TRBV21-1 is a pseudogene locus. The CDR3 DNA reads TGTGCCAGCAGCAAAGGGGCCCTATTGTGCGGGAGTCGTGAGACCCAGTACTTC. This translates into CASSKGALLCGSRETQYF.